This TCR beta chain emerged from a study of blood T cell repertoires in COVID-19. In the study overall: In each case, the material was cDNA or gDNA derived from T cells, B-cell-depleted T cells, or PBMCs.

Germline CDR1 and CDR2: SGHNT and YENEEA. The CDR3 is made up of 14 amino acids. V dropped 0 bases and J dropped 3 bases, with 6 bases sitting between them. In the study's own analysis: Nucleated cell number was recorded as an estimate derived from reference gene primer amplification. Sequencing used immunoSEQ multiplex PCR; TCRdb keeps in-frame clones, though not all of them. Clonal size and the V and J genes are those of that table, whereas D and trimming came from the DNA. Among 300,000 to 400,000 clones, about 85% were seen once, and the ten largest hold around 2%. The sequence was obtained from a woman in her 30s who had been exposed to COVID-19. The V call is TRBV11-3, the J call TRBJ2-1; no clear D gene. Sequencing input: PBMCs or T cells enriched from blood (not recorded which). The CDR3 DNA sequence: TGTGCCAGCAGCTTAGATCACAGCTACAATGAGCAGTTCTTC. This codes for CASSLDHSYNEQFF.